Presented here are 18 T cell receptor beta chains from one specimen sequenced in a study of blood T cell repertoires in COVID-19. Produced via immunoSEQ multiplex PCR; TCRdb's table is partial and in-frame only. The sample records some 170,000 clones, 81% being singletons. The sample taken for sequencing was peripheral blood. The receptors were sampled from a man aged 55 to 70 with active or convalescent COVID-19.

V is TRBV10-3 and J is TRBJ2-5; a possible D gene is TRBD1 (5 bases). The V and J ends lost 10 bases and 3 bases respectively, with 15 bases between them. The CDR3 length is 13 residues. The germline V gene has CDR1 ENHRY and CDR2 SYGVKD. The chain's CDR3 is CATSREMEETQYF. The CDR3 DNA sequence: TGTGCCACATCCAGGGAAATGGAAGAGACCCAGTACTTC.

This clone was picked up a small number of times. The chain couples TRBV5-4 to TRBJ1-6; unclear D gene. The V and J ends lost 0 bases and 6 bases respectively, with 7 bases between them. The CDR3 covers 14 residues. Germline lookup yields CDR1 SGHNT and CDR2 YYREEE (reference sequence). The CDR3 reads CASSLEQFNSPLHF. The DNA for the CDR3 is TGTGCCAGCAGCTTGGAACAGTTTAATTCACCCCTCCACTTT.

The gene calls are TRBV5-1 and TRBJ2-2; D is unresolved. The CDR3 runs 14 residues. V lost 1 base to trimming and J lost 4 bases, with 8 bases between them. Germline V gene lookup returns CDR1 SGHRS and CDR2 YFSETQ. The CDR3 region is CASSLKQSTGELFF. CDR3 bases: TGCGCCAGCAGCTTGAAACAATCCACCGGGGAGCTGTTTTTT.

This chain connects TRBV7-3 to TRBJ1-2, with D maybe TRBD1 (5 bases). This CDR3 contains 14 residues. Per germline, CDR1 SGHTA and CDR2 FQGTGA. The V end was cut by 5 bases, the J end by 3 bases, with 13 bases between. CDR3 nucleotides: TGTGCCAGCAGCACGGGACCGGGGGACTATGGCTACACCTTC. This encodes CASSTGPGDYGYTF.

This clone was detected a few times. This CDR3 reads CASRAPGNGNEKLFF. CDR3 coding DNA: TGTGCCAGCAGGGCGCCCGGGAACGGGAATGAAAAACTGTTTTTT. The J gene is TRBJ1-4, the V gene TRBV25-1; no definite D call. The V gene's germline CDR1 is MGHDK and CDR2 SYGVNS. This CDR3 has 15 residues. The V gene lost 6 bases and the J gene lost 5 bases, with 16 bases spanning the gap.

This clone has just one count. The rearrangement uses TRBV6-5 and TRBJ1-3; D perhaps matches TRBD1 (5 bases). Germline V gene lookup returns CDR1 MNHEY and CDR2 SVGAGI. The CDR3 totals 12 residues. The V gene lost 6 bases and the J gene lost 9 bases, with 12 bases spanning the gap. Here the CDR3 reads CASRPGGGTIYF. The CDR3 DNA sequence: TGTGCCAGCAGGCCCGGGGGAGGCACCATATATTTT.

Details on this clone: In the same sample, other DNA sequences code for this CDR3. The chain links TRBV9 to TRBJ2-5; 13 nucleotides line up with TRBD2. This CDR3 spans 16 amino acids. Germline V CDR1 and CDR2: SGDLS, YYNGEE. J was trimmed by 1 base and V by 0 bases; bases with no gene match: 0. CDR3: CASSVGTSGGQETQYF. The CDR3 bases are TGTGCCAGCAGCGTAGGGACTAGCGGGGGCCAAGAGACCCAGTACTTC.

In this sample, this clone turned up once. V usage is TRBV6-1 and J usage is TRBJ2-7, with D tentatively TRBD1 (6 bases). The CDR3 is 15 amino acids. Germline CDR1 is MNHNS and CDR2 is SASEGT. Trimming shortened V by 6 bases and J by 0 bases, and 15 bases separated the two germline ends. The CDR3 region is CASRERTDSSYEQYF. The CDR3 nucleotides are TGTGCCAGCAGAGAAAGGACAGATAGCTCCTACGAGCAGTACTTC.

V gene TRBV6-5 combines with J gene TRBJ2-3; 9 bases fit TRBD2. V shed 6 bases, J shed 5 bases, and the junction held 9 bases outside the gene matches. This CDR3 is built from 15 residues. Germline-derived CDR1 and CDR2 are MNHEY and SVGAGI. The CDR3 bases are TGTGCCAGCAGCCCAAGCGGGGGGCCTGTAGATACGCAGTATTTT. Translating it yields CASSPSGGPVDTQYF.

This CDR3 reads CASSYWPQTPNYGYTF. CDR3 nucleotides: TGTGCCAGCAGTTACTGGCCCCAAACACCTAACTATGGCTACACCTTC. The J gene is TRBJ1-2, the V gene TRBV6-2 or TRBV6-3; D remains unclear. The V gene lost 1 base and the J gene lost 0 bases, with 12 bases spanning the gap. The CDR3 spans 16 residues. The germline gives CDR1 MNHEY, CDR2 SVGEGT.

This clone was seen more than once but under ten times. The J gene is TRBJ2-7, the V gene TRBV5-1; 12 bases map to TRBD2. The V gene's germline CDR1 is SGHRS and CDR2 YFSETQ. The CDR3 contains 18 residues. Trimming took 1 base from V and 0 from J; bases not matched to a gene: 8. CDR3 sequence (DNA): TGCGCCAGCAGCTTGAGACTAGCGGGAGAATTTAGCTCCTACGAGCAGTACTTC. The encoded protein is CASSLRLAGEFSSYEQYF.

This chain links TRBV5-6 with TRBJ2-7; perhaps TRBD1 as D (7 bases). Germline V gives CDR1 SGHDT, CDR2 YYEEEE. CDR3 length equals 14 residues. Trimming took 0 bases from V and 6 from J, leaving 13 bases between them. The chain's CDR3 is CASSLVQGGSEQYF. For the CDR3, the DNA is TGTGCCAGCAGCTTGGTGCAGGGGGGTAGCGAGCAGTACTTC.

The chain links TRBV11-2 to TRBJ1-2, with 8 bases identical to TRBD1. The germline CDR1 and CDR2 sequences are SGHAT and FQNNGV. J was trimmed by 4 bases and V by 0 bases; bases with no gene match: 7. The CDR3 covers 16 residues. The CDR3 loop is CASSLDSLGQVYGYTF. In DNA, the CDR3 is TGTGCCAGCAGCTTAGATTCGTTGGGACAGGTCTATGGCTACACCTTC.

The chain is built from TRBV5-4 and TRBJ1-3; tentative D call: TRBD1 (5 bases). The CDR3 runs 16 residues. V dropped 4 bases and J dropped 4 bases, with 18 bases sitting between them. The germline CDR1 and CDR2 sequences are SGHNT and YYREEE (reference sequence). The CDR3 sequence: CASSHRDSGLGNTIYF. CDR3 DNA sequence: TGTGCCAGCAGCCACCGGGACTCGGGGCTCGGAAACACCATATATTTT.

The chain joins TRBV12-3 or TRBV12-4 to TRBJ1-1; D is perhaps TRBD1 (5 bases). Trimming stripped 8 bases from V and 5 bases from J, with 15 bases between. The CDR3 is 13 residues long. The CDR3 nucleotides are TGTGCCAGCGCAGGGATGGGGTTGACTGAAGCTTTCTTT. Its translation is CASAGMGLTEAFF.

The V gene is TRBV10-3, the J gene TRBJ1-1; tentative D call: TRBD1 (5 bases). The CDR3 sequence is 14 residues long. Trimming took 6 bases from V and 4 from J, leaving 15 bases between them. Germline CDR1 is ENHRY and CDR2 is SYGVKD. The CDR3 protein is CAISAHGGGTEAFF. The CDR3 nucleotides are TGTGCCATCAGCGCACACGGCGGGGGCACTGAAGCTTTCTTT.

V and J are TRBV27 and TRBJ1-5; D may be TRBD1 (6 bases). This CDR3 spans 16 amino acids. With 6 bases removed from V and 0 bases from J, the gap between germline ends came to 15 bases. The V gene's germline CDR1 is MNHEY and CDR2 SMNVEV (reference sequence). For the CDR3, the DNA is TGTGCCAGCAGACTACAGGGTCCTTATAGCAATCAGCCCCAGCATTTT. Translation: CASRLQGPYSNQPQHF.

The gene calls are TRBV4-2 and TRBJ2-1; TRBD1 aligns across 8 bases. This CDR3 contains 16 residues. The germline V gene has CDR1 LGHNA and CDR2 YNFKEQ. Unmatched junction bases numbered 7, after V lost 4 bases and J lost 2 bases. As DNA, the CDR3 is TGTGCCAGCAGCCTACGACAGGGGCCCCCCTACAATGAGCAGTTCTTC. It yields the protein CASSLRQGPPYNEQFF.